Below, 20 T cell receptor beta chains from the same sample are listed, as sequenced in a study of cytomegalovirus exposure and HLA in healthy donors. The method was immunoSEQ multiplex PCR; TCRdb's version includes in-frame clones alone and lacks a portion of them. The sample holds approximately 190,000 clones; around 83% are singletons and the top ten take 13%. Material: PBMCs. The receptor source for this set is a woman in her thirties in good health and CMV-seropositive.

This rearrangement joins TRBV25-1 to TRBJ2-5, with a tentative D call TRBD2 (6 bases). CDR1 and CDR2 from the germline V gene are MGHDK and SYGVNS. V gave up 0 bases and J gave up 1 base, with 12 bases separating them. This CDR3 comprises 16 residues. The CDR3 loop is CASSEYNRGSQETQYF. Here the CDR3 DNA reads TGTGCCAGCAGTGAATATAATCGGGGGAGCCAAGAGACCCAGTACTTC.

This clone was seen a single time. The V call is TRBV2, the J call TRBJ1-3, with unresolved D. V was cut by 2 bases and J by 3 bases, with 17 bases left in between. This CDR3 spans 17 amino acids. CDR1 is SNHLY and CDR2 is FYNNEI in the germline V gene. CDR3 nucleotide sequence: TGTGCCAGCAGTGAAAGCGGTCCAGGAGTGCTTGGAAACACCATATATTTT. The encoded protein is CASSESGPGVLGNTIYF.

V and J are TRBV28 and TRBJ1-2, with D tentatively TRBD1 (6 bases). There are 12 residues in the CDR3. Trimming took 8 bases from V and 2 from J, leaving 9 bases between them. The germline V gene has CDR1 MDHEN and CDR2 SYDVKM. CDR3 bases: TGTGCCAGCCTGCAGGGGAACTATGGCTACACCTTC. Amino acids: CASLQGNYGYTF.

The chain couples TRBV5-4 to TRBJ2-2; 11 nucleotides line up with TRBD2. J gave up 5 bases and V 2 bases, and 8 bases lay outside the gene matches. This CDR3 has 17 residues. Per the germline V gene, CDR1 is SGHNT and CDR2 is YYREEE (reference sequence). The CDR3 sequence is CASSLGLAGGHTGELFF. The CDR3 nucleotides are TGTGCCAGCAGCTTAGGGCTAGCGGGAGGCCATACCGGGGAGCTGTTTTTT.

CDR3 region: CASSYRGLYEQYF. The CDR3 DNA reads TGTGCCAGCAGTTACAGGGGGCTTTACGAGCAGTACTTC. The chain links TRBV6-6 to TRBJ2-7, with 7 bases aligning to TRBD1. From germline, CDR1 is MNHNY and CDR2 SVGAGI (reference sequence). After removal of 2 bases from V and 4 bases from J, the junction contained 2 bases not matched to a gene. This CDR3 is built from 13 residues.

The chain recombines TRBV2 with TRBJ1-4, with TRBD1 as a possible D gene (6 bases). V was pared by 8 bases and J by 5 bases, with 18 bases between. The CDR3 is 15 residues long. CDR1 SNHLY and CDR2 FYNNEI come from the germline V gene. CDR3 loop: CASSTETGRNEKLFF. The CDR3, as DNA: TGTGCCAGCTCGACTGAGACAGGAAGGAATGAAAAACTGTTTTTT.

The chain joins TRBV7-3 to TRBJ1-1, with 8 bases lining up with TRBD1. The CDR3 has 13 residues. V shed 3 bases, J shed 6 bases, and the junction held 3 bases outside the gene matches. In germline, CDR1 is SGHTA, CDR2 FQGTGA. This CDR3 reads CASSFGQGAEAFF. CDR3 DNA: TGTGCCAGCAGCTTCGGACAGGGCGCTGAAGCTTTCTTT.

The CDR3 spells CASSPRSGVMYEQYF. The CDR3 DNA follows: TGTGCCAGCAGCCCCCGTTCGGGAGTCATGTACGAGCAGTACTTC. V is TRBV11-3 and J is TRBJ2-7; D possibly corresponds to TRBD2 (6 bases). Germline values: CDR1 SGHNT, CDR2 YENEEA. The CDR3 spans 15 residues. V lost 5 bases and J lost 4, with 18 bases in between.

V usage is TRBV10-3 and J usage is TRBJ1-2; 7 positions match TRBD1. The V gene end was trimmed by 6 bases and the J gene end by 8 bases; junction bases not matched to a gene: 12. Germline CDR1 is ENHRY and CDR2 is SYGVKD. This CDR3 contains 14 residues. CDR3 protein: CAIRETGKGGGYTF. As DNA, the CDR3 is TGTGCCATCAGGGAGACAGGGAAAGGTGGAGGCTACACCTTC.

The chain has TRBV14 and TRBJ2-1; D possibly corresponds to TRBD1 (6 bases). Trimming removed 2 bases from V and 6 bases from J, with 14 bases in between. CDR3 length: 15 residues. Germline CDR1 reads SGHDN; CDR2 reads FVKESK. The CDR3 coding sequence is TGTGCCAGCAGCCAACGAAACAGGGTGTTCAATGAGCAGTTCTTC. Encoded protein: CASSQRNRVFNEQFF.

This chain joins TRBV19 and TRBJ2-1, with 12 bases matching TRBD2. With V trimmed by 6 bases and J by 1 base, 4 bases remained unmatched. Per the germline V gene, CDR1 is LNHDA and CDR2 is SQIVND (reference sequence). This CDR3 is 16 amino acids long. The CDR3 loop reads CASRELAGGSYNEQFF. CDR3 DNA sequence: TGTGCCAGTAGGGAGCTAGCGGGAGGGTCCTACAATGAGCAGTTCTTC.

Of note for this clone: This sample includes further DNA sequences coding for the same CDR3. The rearrangement links TRBV7-9 to TRBJ2-3, with D tentatively TRBD2 (5 bases). The V and J ends lost 5 bases and 2 bases respectively, with 11 bases between them. The CDR3 extends over 14 amino acids. CDR1 is SEHNR and CDR2 is FQNEAQ in the germline V gene (reference sequence). This CDR3 is CASSRSGNTDTQYF. For the CDR3, the DNA is TGTGCCAGCAGCAGATCCGGGAACACAGATACGCAGTATTTT.

This clone showed up just once. The V gene is TRBV7-9, the J gene TRBJ1-1; D may be TRBD1 (5 bases). CDR3 size: 15 residues. V lost 3 bases and J 1 base, leaving 12 bases between the germline ends. CDR1 is SEHNR and CDR2 is FQNEAQ in the germline V gene (reference sequence). CDR3 sequence: CASSFKRGPNTEAFF. CDR3 bases: TGTGCCAGCAGCTTCAAAAGGGGCCCGAACACTGAAGCTTTCTTT.

The rearrangement links TRBV28 to TRBJ1-5; D is unclear. V lost 7 bases, J lost 1 base, and 17 bases lay in between. This CDR3 has 16 amino acids. Germline V lookup: CDR1 MDHEN, CDR2 SYDVKM. The DNA of the CDR3 is TGTGCCAGCATCTCCGGTATCGGCGGAAGCAATCAGCCCCAGCATTTT. It yields the protein CASISGIGGSNQPQHF. Drawing the rest from reference TRBV28 and TRBJ1-5, the complete variable domain is DVKVTQSSRYLVKRTGEKVFLECVQDMDHENMFWYRQDPGLGLRLIYFSYDVKMKEKGDIPEGYSVSREKKERFSLILESASTNQTSMYLCASISGIGGSNQPQHFGDGTRLSIL.

The chain uses TRBV7-3 and TRBJ2-3; 8 nucleotides line up with TRBD2. V shed 5 bases and J 6 bases; nucleotides not matched to a gene: 10. This CDR3 comprises 15 residues. Germline-derived CDR1 and CDR2 are SGHTA and FQGTGA. The CDR3, as DNA: TGTGCCAGCAGCCCGCAAGCGGGAGAGTGGGATACGCAGTATTTT. As protein: CASSPQAGEWDTQYF.

This clone was observed a handful of times. V usage is TRBV10-3 and J usage is TRBJ2-5; D unresolved. V lost 8 bases, J lost 1 base, and 11 bases lay in between. This CDR3 has 13 amino acids. Per the germline V gene, CDR1 is ENHRY and CDR2 is SYGVKD. The CDR3 sequence is CAIQQAFQETQYF. CDR3 nucleotide sequence: TGTGCCATCCAGCAGGCCTTCCAAGAGACCCAGTACTTC.

The chain joins TRBV7-2 to TRBJ1-5; a weak D match, TRBD1 (5 bases). V was pared by 0 bases and J by 3 bases, with 12 bases between. The CDR3 consists of 16 residues. Per the germline V gene, CDR1 is SGHTA and CDR2 is FQGNSA. CDR3 protein: CASSLALTGFNQPQHF. CDR3 DNA sequence: TGTGCCAGCAGCTTAGCGCTCACAGGTTTCAATCAGCCCCAGCATTTT. The full variable domain, completed using reference TRBV7-2 and TRBJ1-5, is GAGVSQSPSNKVTEKGKDVELRCDPISGHTALYWYRQSLGQGLEFLIYFQGNSAPDKSGLPSDRFSAERTGGSVSTLTIQRTQQEDSAVYLCASSLALTGFNQPQHFGDGTRLSIL.

The V gene is TRBV2, the J gene TRBJ2-7; 9 bases align to TRBD1. The CDR3 has 18 residues. Germline values: CDR1 SNHLY, CDR2 FYNNEI. The junction had 13 bases not matched to a gene; V was cut back by 2 bases and J by 2 bases. The CDR3 DNA sequence: TGTGCCAGCAGTGAACACAGGGGGCGAAGCGGGGCGACCTACGAGCAGTACTTC. The encoded protein is CASSEHRGRSGATYEQYF.

The chain couples TRBV5-6 to TRBJ1-1, with D perhaps TRBD1 (6 bases). The V end was cut by 5 bases, the J end by 5 bases, with 13 bases between. Germline V lookup: CDR1 SGHDT, CDR2 YYEEEE. The CDR3 consists of 13 residues. The CDR3 sequence: CASRSGVLTEAFF. In nucleotides, the CDR3 is TGTGCCAGCAGATCAGGGGTTCTTACTGAAGCTTTCTTT.

V usage is TRBV7-8 and J usage is TRBJ1-1; a possible D gene is TRBD1 (6 bases). The CDR3 covers 13 residues. V lost 5 bases, J lost 4 bases, and 11 bases lay in between. Per germline, CDR1 SGHVS and CDR2 FQNEAQ. The chain's CDR3 is CASSAGARTEAFF. The CDR3 nucleotides read TGTGCCAGCAGCGCAGGGGCGCGCACTGAAGCTTTCTTT.